This T cell receptor (beta chain) was sequenced during a study of technical replicates of blood from a handful of donors. Assay: immunoSEQ multiplex PCR; the TCRdb copy retains only in-frame clones and omits some. The sample yields 75,000 to 85,000 clones, roughly 95% seen once. J gave up 4 bases and V 3 bases, and 6 bases lay outside the gene matches. The CDR3 loop spans 16 amino acids. CDR1 is SGDLS and CDR2 is YYNGEE in the germline V gene. The J gene is TRBJ2-2, the V gene TRBV9, with 10 bases identical to TRBD2. The clonotype originates from a human donor in good health. The material sequenced was T cells isolated from PBMCs. CDR3 region: CASSESGTSATGELFF. In nucleotides, the CDR3 is TGTGCCAGCAGCGAATCCGGGACTAGCGCCACCGGGGAGCTGTTTTTT.